The rows below give T cell receptor beta chains drawn from one sample of a study of monozygotic twins with inflammatory bowel disease. TCRdb derives one entry per CDR3 protein from the 5' RACE reads, leaving out DNA. The repertoire shows 330,000 or so distinct CDR3 sequences; the top ten hold around 2%. Sequenced sample: blood. These receptors were obtained from a human donor with ulcerative colitis or Crohn's disease, or a healthy co-twin of an affected twin (not recorded which). CDR3s include the opening cysteine and the closing phenylalanine or tryptophan.

TRBV21-1,TRBJ2-3,14,CASSPGDSTDTQYF
TRBV5-1,TRBJ2-5,16,CASSLPAGGYQETQYF
TRBV5-1,TRBJ2-1,16,CASSLIPGPEGNEQFF
TRBV19,TRBJ2-1,16,CATSISALQSYNEQFF
TRBV20-1,TRBJ2-1,12,CSVASAYNEQFF
TRBV6-4,TRBJ2-1,17,CASSDEPLTTGGNEQFF
TRBV7-7,TRBJ1-4,15,CASSRTGATNEKLFF
TRBV20-1,TRBJ1-1,15,CSAFFPGTVNTEAFF
TRBV12-3/TRBV12-4,TRBJ1-2,14,CASARTGGNYGYTF
TRBV11-2,TRBJ2-1,18,CASSFTLDRLAGDNEQFF